This T cell receptor (beta chain) was recorded in a study of beta chain features in type 1 diabetes (dated by TCRdb to 2016 to 2019). Background for the entire study: Mean age, gender distribution, total cell number and subset yield did not differ between patients and healthy donors. A total of roughly 98,000,000 sorted cells were examined across all samples, and RNA yield correlated strongly with the number of cells per subset. The study compared TCRB repertoires of sorted circulating CD4+ T cell subsets between recently diagnosed type 1 diabetes patients and matched healthy donors. Regulatory and stem cell-like memory subsets were obtained from only 8 patients and about 8 healthy donors, while naive and central memory subsets were obtained from all 30 or so donors.

Including cysteine and phenylalanine, the CDR3 has 15 amino acids. Kept here is only the CDR3 DNA, which spans 45 bases and is read in frame from base 1. The junction shows trimming of 2 bases on V and 3 bases on J, and the gene matches do not reach 4 bases of it. CDR1 ENHRY and CDR2 SYGVKD were looked up in the germline V gene. Each donor gave one peripheral blood draw, roughly 110 mL on average, collected into heparinised tubes. A BD FACSAria II was used to sort naive, central memory, regulatory and stem cell-like memory CD4+ T cells with a panel that included CD45RO, CCR7, CD25, CD127, CD95 and CD27. Every sorted population had a purity above 95%. PBMCs were isolated right away by Lymphoprep density gradient centrifugation and were stained directly, without culture. So that batch effects would be minimized, each experiment stained and sorted samples in pairs, pairing one healthy donor with one patient.

The full study reports these points: A moderate but significant shortening of TCRB CDR3 length was observed in type 1 diabetes patients in all four CD4+ subsets. Shorter templates might have been favored by PCR, but patient and control samples were amplified and corrected together, so both groups would have been affected equally by any skew. Fewer insertions and more nucleotide deletions at VDJ recombination sites were observed in patients with type 1 diabetes, implying thymic rearrangement abnormalities. Because small numbers of individuals were included in the HLA sub-analyses, any influence of HLA type on TCRB rearrangement was left unresolved. Because cDNA was sequenced instead of genomic DNA, highly expressing activated cells could be over-represented, though the groups showed no difference in activation or CD3 levels. Naive, central memory and regulatory TCRB repertoires appeared more similar among patients than among healthy donors.

To note about this clone: It has no known antigen specificity. There are no base qualities to consult, and no much larger clone falls within one base.

All of the isolated RNA was reverse transcribed with the High Capacity cDNA Reverse Transcription Kit, so expressed TCRB transcripts were sequenced. Deep immunoSEQ sequencing was applied to naive, central memory and regulatory T cell samples, giving an average of approximately 4 million total reads per sample. Sorted cells were lysed in RLT buffer and RNA was extracted with DNase-treated RNeasy Micro or Mini kits, depending on cell number. To prevent cross-contamination, every cell subset was processed on its own, while patient and healthy donor samples were processed together. The immunoSEQ multiplex PCR was used to amplify TCRB sequences from cDNA, yielding 87-bp fragments that span the CDR3 region. The amplicons were sequenced using the Illumina HiSeq platform. Concerning the study's data processing: Synthetic template baselines were used to correct PCR bias computationally, reads within Hamming distance 2 were collapsed together, and singletons that could not be merged were discarded. Reads were aligned against IMGT so that V, D and J genes, CDR3 length and insertions or deletions at six rearrangement sites could be assigned. Within each subset, clonotype counts were normalized to sorted cell number, after which true diversity and Gini coefficients were computed with the tcR R package. The overlap coefficient, calculated on TCRB nucleotide sequences, was used to measure repertoire sharing. Out-of-frame TCRB sequences from naive cells were analyzed as a proxy for the pre-selection repertoire. As stored in TCRdb, this immuneACCESS dataset retains in-frame rearrangements with V and J assigned. A fraction of the clones does not appear; measured against another copy, unresolved V genes explain less than half of the discrepancy, and the remainder lacks a known reason. For V, J and clone size, that table is used; D and trimming come from the DNA. Within this sample are around 710,000 clones, with approximately 13% of them counted one time only. Roughly 0.11% of the sample comes from the top ten.

The chain links TRBV10-3 with TRBJ2-3, and 8 junctional nucleotides match TRBD1. Sequencing was performed on naive CD4+ T cells from blood. Reading the label with the study, this specimen's cell subset or site is: true naive CD4+ T cells. This clonotype originated in a man aged 25 to 40 with type 1 diabetes. The DNA is as follows: TGTGCCATCAGTGAGCGGACAGGGAGAACAGATACGCAGTATTTT. Translated, this is CAISERTGRTDTQYF.